Following are 14 T cell receptor beta chains from one sample sequenced in a study of cytomegalovirus exposure and HLA in healthy donors. The PCR was carried out with 60 Vbeta primers and 13 Jbeta primers. Sequencing used immunoSEQ multiplex PCR; TCRdb keeps in-frame clones, though not all of them. Of 100,000 or so clones listed, roughly 80% are singletons. Sample: PBMCs. The receptor source for this set is a female donor in good health and CMV-seropositive.

The chain employs TRBV29-1 and TRBJ2-5; TRBD1 might be the D (6 bases). This CDR3 region has 12 residues. Deletions cut 7 bases from V and 4 bases from J, with 13 bases between. The germline V gene encodes CDR1 SQVTM and CDR2 ANQGSEA. CDR3 nucleotide sequence: TGCAGCGCCTACCAGGGGAGAGAGACCCAGTACTTC. Translation gives CSAYQGRETQYF.

A few counts support this clone. The V gene is TRBV7-3, the J gene TRBJ2-5, with 8 bases aligning to TRBD2. The V gene's germline CDR1 is SGHTA and CDR2 FQGTGA. CDR3 length equals 16 residues. Germline trimming cut 3 bases from V and 1 base from J; bases unmatched to any gene: 7. This CDR3 is CASSLGAGAPQETQYF. The DNA for the CDR3 is TGTGCCAGCAGCTTGGGAGCGGGGGCCCCCCAAGAGACCCAGTACTTC.

The chain carries TRBV5-6 and TRBJ1-1, with 7 bases fitting TRBD1. Germline CDR1 and CDR2: SGHDT and YYEEEE. The V segment lost 3 bases and the J segment 7 bases; nucleotides outside the gene matches: 6. CDR3 length: 13 amino acids. The CDR3 DNA is TGTGCCAGCAGCTCACAGGGGCATATTGAAGCTTTCTTT. Its protein is CASSSQGHIEAFF. Full variable domain (outside the CDR3, taken from reference TRBV5-6 and TRBJ1-1): DAGVTQSPTHLIKTRGQQVTLRCSPKSGHDTVSWYQQALGQGPQFIFQYYEEEERQRGNFPDRFSGHQFPNYSSELNVNALLLGDSALYLCASSSQGHIEAFFGQGTRLTVV.

The V call is TRBV9, the J call TRBJ1-2; tentative D call: TRBD1 (5 bases). V was clipped by 2 bases and J by 6 bases, with 17 bases between them. This CDR3 comprises 15 residues. Germline lookup yields CDR1 SGDLS and CDR2 YYNGEE. CDR3 amino acids: CASSVMPGGSDGYTF. The CDR3 DNA sequence: TGTGCCAGCAGCGTTATGCCCGGGGGGTCGGATGGCTACACCTTC.

Here the CDR3 reads CASSIGPTSGVITDTQYF. The CDR3 nucleotides are TGTGCCAGTAGTATAGGACCGACTAGCGGAGTGATAACAGATACGCAGTATTTT. The chain couples TRBV19 to TRBJ2-3; 9 nucleotides match TRBD2. With 1 base clipped from V and 3 bases from J, the junction kept 11 bases outside the gene matches. The CDR3 contains 18 residues. Germline CDR1 LNHDA, CDR2 SQIVND (reference sequence).

The V call is TRBV7-3, the J call TRBJ2-5; 8 bases map to TRBD1. This CDR3 is 15 amino acids long. CDR1 is SGHTA, CDR2 FQGTGA, per germline. Trimming cost V 5 bases and J 2 bases; bases outside gene matches: 7. In DNA form, the CDR3 reads TGTGCCAGCAGCCCTACAGGGGGAAGGCAAGAGACCCAGTACTTC. Translated, it gives CASSPTGGRQETQYF.

This clone was seen a few times. This chain uses TRBV6-5 with TRBJ1-4; no firm D call. Trimming cost V 5 bases and J 8 bases, with 15 bases left between them. The CDR3 totals 14 residues. Germline V gives CDR1 MNHEY, CDR2 SVGAGI. This CDR3 reads CASSTLSAEEKLFF. The CDR3 DNA is TGTGCCAGCAGTACGTTGTCGGCGGAGGAAAAACTGTTTTTT.

V gene TRBV7-9 combines with J gene TRBJ2-1; maybe TRBD1 (6 bases). CDR3 length: 15 residues. Germline V gene lookup returns CDR1 SEHNR and CDR2 FQNEAQ (reference sequence). V lost 3 bases and J lost 0, with 9 bases in between. CDR3 nucleotide sequence: TGTGCCAGCAGCTTGGTCAGGGGCTCCTACAATGAGCAGTTCTTC. Protein sequence: CASSLVRGSYNEQFF.

The chain employs TRBV27 and TRBJ1-1, with a weak D call TRBD1 (6 bases). This CDR3 is built from 13 residues. Looked up from germline, CDR1 is MNHEY and CDR2 is SMNVEV (reference sequence). Trimming pared 6 bases from V and 1 base from J, leaving 9 bases between. The CDR3 loop reads CASSSRGNTEAFF. The CDR3 DNA is TGTGCCAGCAGCTCCAGGGGGAACACTGAAGCTTTCTTT.

This sequence joins TRBV9 and TRBJ2-5; the match to TRBD2 covers 9 bases. Germline trimming cut 4 bases from V and 2 bases from J; bases unmatched to any gene: 12. This CDR3 region has 17 residues. Looked up from germline, CDR1 is SGDLS and CDR2 is YYNGEE. CDR3 sequence (DNA): TGTGCCAGCAGCCCGGCAAGATGGCGGGAGGGACAAGAGACCCAGTACTTC. Protein product: CASSPARWREGQETQYF.

V is TRBV28 and J is TRBJ1-2; the match to TRBD1 covers 9 bases. The CDR3 runs to 17 residues. Trimming at V came to 6 bases and at J to 5 bases, leaving 16 bases not matched to a gene. The germline V gene has CDR1 MDHEN and CDR2 SYDVKM. The CDR3 DNA reads as TGTGCCAGCAGCACCAGGAGCGGGACAGGGCAGCTATATGGCTACACCTTC. Residues: CASSTRSGTGQLYGYTF.

The CDR3 DNA reads as TGTGCCAGCAGTTTTCGCATGGGCGGGAGGGCGGACCCCTACAATGAGCAGTTCTTC. It yields the protein CASSFRMGGRADPYNEQFF. The rearrangement links TRBV28 to TRBJ2-1; 9 nucleotides line up with TRBD2. Trimming at V came to 3 bases and at J to 2 bases, leaving 14 bases not matched to a gene. The germline gives CDR1 MDHEN, CDR2 SYDVKM. The CDR3 contains 19 residues.

The chain carries TRBV2 and TRBJ1-2; 7 bases are a match to TRBD1. Trimming removed 6 bases from V and 3 bases from J; junction bases left unmatched: 7. Germline loops: CDR1 SNHLY, CDR2 FYNNEI. CDR3 length equals 14 residues. Written as DNA, the CDR3 is TGTGCCAGCAGCCTCGGCCAGGGGGACTATGGCTACACCTTC. Translating gives CASSLGQGDYGYTF.

The rearrangement links TRBV7-9 to TRBJ1-1, with D hard to call. The CDR3 runs 17 residues. Germline CDR1 SEHNR, CDR2 FQNEAQ (reference sequence). V lost 2 bases and J lost 5, with 21 bases in between. The CDR3 DNA follows: TGTGCCAGCAGCTTAACCTACCCAGGAATCATGATGACTGAAGCTTTCTTT. It translates to CASSLTYPGIMMTEAFF.